Listed here are 29 T cell receptor beta chains from one sample, sequenced in a study of post-analysis software for immune sequencing data. Study results and limitations: TRBV5-6, TRBV5-1 and TRBV20-1 were among four or five TRBV segments more frequent in patients than controls.

Unique molecular identifiers were built into the TCR beta cDNA libraries. Each CDR3 protein is one row after TCRdb ran MiXCR on the PCR reads. The table records 400,000 to 500,000 distinct CDR3 sequences, 39% of them present only once. Antigens for these TCRs are unknown. Sequenced: blood. These receptors were taken from a girl aged 2 to 10 with multiple sclerosis.

The chain couples TRBV24-1 to TRBJ2-2, with D possibly being TRBD2 (6 bases). The CDR3 is 13 residues long. In germline, CDR1 is KGHDR, CDR2 SFDVKD. The germline V and J ends were trimmed by 5 bases and 5 bases, with 8 bases remaining between them. The CDR3 DNA is TGTGCCACCAGTGTGGAGGGGACCGGGGAGCTGTTTTTT. Its translation: CATSVEGTGELFF.

This clonotype has more than one count but fewer than ten. V usage is TRBV29-1 and J usage is TRBJ2-5; 9 nucleotides align to TRBD1. V lost 7 bases to trimming and J lost 11 bases; unmatched junction nucleotides: 11. The CDR3 has 12 residues. From germline, CDR1 is SQVTM and CDR2 ANQGSEA. CDR3 loop: CSARTGEEGQYF. CDR3 nucleotide sequence: TGCAGCGCCCGGACAGGGGAAGAAGGGCAGTACTTC. The whole variable domain, filled in from reference TRBV29-1 and TRBJ2-5, reads SAVISQKPSRDICQRGTSLTIQCQVDSQVTMMFWYRQQPGQSLTLIATANQGSEATYESGFVIDKFPISRPNLTFSTLTVSNMSPEDSSIYLCSARTGEEGQYFGPGTRLLVL.

This clonotype occurred a few times. The V call is TRBV7-2, the J call TRBJ2-7; D is undetermined. Germline values: CDR1 SGHTA, CDR2 FQGNSA. V shed 1 base and J shed 7 bases, with 11 bases lying between them. The CDR3 runs to 13 residues. The CDR3 reads CASSLDLTREQYF. CDR3 DNA: TGTGCCAGCAGCTTAGATCTGACTCGGGAGCAGTACTTC.

V and J are TRBV6-1 and TRBJ2-3; TRBD2 is a possible D gene (6 bases). The germline V gene has CDR1 MNHNS and CDR2 SASEGT. CDR3 length: 17 residues. The V gene lost 6 bases and the J gene lost 7 bases, with 26 bases spanning the gap. CDR3 coding DNA: TGTGCCAGCAGGCCTGTTACTAGCTCGTCTTATCGGAATACGCAGTATTTT. It codes for CASRPVTSSSYRNTQYF.

V and J are TRBV11-2 and TRBJ1-1; D call uncertain. This CDR3 has 12 residues. Germline V gene data show CDR1 as SGHAT and CDR2 as FQNNGV. Trimming took off 0 bases at V and 11 bases at J, with 10 bases between the two ends. CDR3 in amino acids: CASSLERGGAFF. Written as DNA, the CDR3 is TGTGCCAGCAGCTTAGAGCGGGGAGGTGCTTTCTTT.

This clonotype was found a few times. V and J are TRBV20-1 and TRBJ1-1; no firm D call. The CDR3 runs to 13 residues. Trimming shortened V by 6 bases and J by 5 bases, and 16 bases separated the two germline ends. Germline loops: CDR1 DFQATT, CDR2 SNEGSKA (reference sequence). CDR3 residues: CSAHPNTGTEAFF. CDR3 DNA: TGCAGTGCCCACCCCAACACCGGGACTGAAGCTTTCTTT.

This rearrangement joins TRBV9 to TRBJ2-1; tentative D call: TRBD1 (7 bases). The ends were cut back, 2 bases at V and 9 bases at J, with 21 bases in the middle. This CDR3 has 16 residues. Germline values: CDR1 SGDLS, CDR2 YYNGEE. The chain's CDR3 is CASSVPEGQPLSEQFF. The CDR3 bases are TGTGCCAGCAGCGTGCCGGAGGGACAGCCTTTAAGTGAGCAGTTCTTC.

The CDR3 DNA reads as TGTGCCAGCAGCTTAGCAGAGGACAGGGTTGAGACCCAGTACTTC. Its translation is CASSLAEDRVETQYF. The V and J genes are TRBV7-9 and TRBJ2-7; 8 positions agree with TRBD1. The assigned J gene may be wrong: the sequence end matches TRBJ2-5 better. CDR3 length equals 15 residues. CDR1 and CDR2 (germline): SEHNR, FQNEAQ (reference sequence).

Points on this clonotype: One end of the junction does not line up with germline, which may come from a read error. The V and J genes are TRBV7-7 and TRBJ2-5, with D tentatively TRBD2 (6 bases). The CDR3 is made up of 15 amino acids. Germline loops: CDR1 SSHAT, CDR2 FNYEAQ (reference sequence). CDR3 in amino acids: CASSQNSGNQETQYF. CDR3 sequence (DNA): TGTGCTAGCAGCCAGAATAGCGGCAATCAAGAGACCCAGTACTTC.

Only a few counts were recorded for this clonotype. This chain uses TRBV25-1 with TRBJ2-3; TRBD2 aligns across 8 bases. CDR3 length: 15 residues. The ends lost 3 bases at V and 4 bases at J; junction bases unmatched: 6. Germline V gene lookup returns CDR1 MGHDK and CDR2 SYGVNS. CDR3 loop: CASSDQRGWSDTQYF. Here the CDR3 DNA reads TGTGCCAGCAGTGATCAGCGGGGGTGGTCAGATACGCAGTATTTT.

This rearrangement joins TRBV6-5 to TRBJ1-1; D not certain. V lost 6 bases to trimming and J lost 3 bases, with 8 bases between them. Per the germline V gene, CDR1 is MNHEY and CDR2 is SVGAGI. The length of the CDR3 is 12 residues. This CDR3 is CASRTWDTEAFF. The DNA for the CDR3 is TGTGCCAGCAGGACATGGGACACTGAAGCTTTCTTT.

V usage is TRBV5-1 and J usage is TRBJ2-5, with 14 nucleotides matching TRBD2. Per germline, CDR1 SGHRS and CDR2 YFSETQ. The length of the CDR3 is 16 residues. V lost 4 bases to trimming and J lost 4 bases; unmatched junction nucleotides: 6. CDR3 sequence reads: CASSKPTSGGGETQYF. In DNA, the CDR3 is TGCGCCAGCAGCAAACCGACTAGCGGGGGGGGAGAGACCCAGTACTTC.

The J gene is TRBJ1-1, the V gene TRBV7-4; TRBD1 agrees at 8 bases. Germline loops: CDR1 SGHVT, CDR2 SQSDAQ. J was trimmed by 2 bases and V by 5 bases; bases with no gene match: 7. The CDR3 is 15 residues long. In DNA, the CDR3 is TGTGCCAGCAGCCCCCGACAGGGGAGTAACACTGAAGCTTTCTTT. Amino acid sequence: CASSPRQGSNTEAFF. Complete variable domain (other parts from reference TRBV7-4 and TRBJ1-1): GAGVSQSPRYKVAKRGRDVALRCDSISGHVTLYWYRQTLGQGSEVLTYSQSDAQRDKSGRPSGRFSAERPERSVSTLKIQRTEQGDSAVYLCASSPRQGSNTEAFFGQGTRLTVV.

The chain uses TRBV5-1 and TRBJ1-3; 10 positions agree with TRBD1. Germline assignment: CDR1 SGHRS and CDR2 YFSETQ. CDR3 length: 16 residues. The junction had 2 bases not matched to a gene; V was cut back by 0 bases and J by 2 bases. The chain's CDR3 is CASSLEGTGAGNTIYF. CDR3 in DNA: TGCGCCAGCAGCTTGGAAGGGACAGGGGCTGGAAACACCATATATTTT. The whole variable domain, remainder taken from reference TRBV5-1 and TRBJ1-3, is KAGVTQTPRYLIKTRGQQVTLSCSPISGHRSVSWYQQTPGQGLQFLFEYFSETQRNKGNFPGRFSGRQFSNSRSEMNVSTLELGDSALYLCASSLEGTGAGNTIYFGEGSWLTVV.

The rearrangement uses TRBV20-1 and TRBJ2-7; 10 bases match TRBD1. CDR1 DFQATT and CDR2 SNEGSKA come from the germline V gene (reference sequence). CDR3 length: 12 amino acids. V lost 5 bases to trimming and J lost 3 bases; unmatched junction nucleotides: 1. The CDR3 DNA sequence: TGCAGTGCTTGGGACAGGGGCTACGAGCAGTACTTC. Encoded protein: CSAWDRGYEQYF.

The chain has TRBV28 and TRBJ2-7, with 7 bases that match TRBD2. The CDR3 length is 15 residues. The trim removed 5 bases at V and 0 bases at J, leaving 7 bases unmatched. The germline CDR1 and CDR2 sequences are MDHEN and SYDVKM. The CDR3 DNA is TGTGCCAGCAGTGTGGCCGGGACTATCTCCTACGAGCAGTACTTC. Its protein is CASSVAGTISYEQYF.

CDR3 in amino acids: CSAAVGAERGGQYF. The CDR3 DNA follows: TGCAGTGCGGCCGTCGGGGCGGAGCGAGGAGGGCAGTACTTC. V and J are TRBV20-1 and TRBJ2-4, with D possibly matching TRBD2 (6 bases). The CDR3 has 14 amino acids. Germline CDR1 DFQATT, CDR2 SNEGSKA (reference sequence). With 6 bases removed from V and 13 bases from J, the gap between germline ends came to 25 bases.

V is TRBV5-6 and J is TRBJ2-7; D is unclear. Germline V gene sequence: CDR1 SGHDT, CDR2 YYEEEE. The germline V and J ends were trimmed by 2 bases and 2 bases, with 8 bases remaining between them. This CDR3 spans 13 amino acids. CDR3 sequence: CASSFATTYEQYF. CDR3 sequence (DNA): TGTGCCAGCAGCTTTGCCACCACCTACGAGCAGTACTTC.

The chain employs TRBV18 and TRBJ1-2; D not certain. Germline V gene data show CDR1 as KGHSH and CDR2 as LQKENI. V was trimmed by 3 bases and J by 0 bases, leaving 17 bases between them. This CDR3 contains 17 residues. This CDR3 reads CASSPKRDGLANYGYTF. The CDR3 DNA is TGTGCCAGCTCACCCAAACGAGACGGACTAGCTAACTATGGCTACACCTTC.

V is TRBV2 and J is TRBJ2-1; no clear D gene. CDR3 size: 14 residues. Germline-derived CDR1 and CDR2 are SNHLY and FYNNEI. V was shortened by 7 bases and J by 7 bases, with 17 bases between the two germline ends. This chain's CDR3 is CASTPGDLWNEQFF. The CDR3 nucleotides are TGTGCCAGCACCCCAGGAGACCTCTGGAATGAGCAGTTCTTC.

The chain couples TRBV2 to TRBJ2-3, with D perhaps matching TRBD2 (6 bases). Germline V gives CDR1 SNHLY, CDR2 FYNNEI. V lost 4 bases to trimming and J lost 6 bases, with 14 bases between them. This CDR3 spans 14 amino acids. This CDR3 reads CASSGRDRGDTQYF. The CDR3 bases are TGTGCCAGCAGTGGGCGGGATAGGGGTGATACGCAGTATTTT.

Concerning this clonotype itself: At one boundary the junction diverges from the germline segment, which might be a read error. V usage is TRBV20-1 and J usage is TRBJ1-2, with unresolved D. Germline CDR1 DFQATT, CDR2 SNEGSKA (reference sequence). CDR3 length equals 11 residues. CDR3 in amino acids: CSGAWLYGYTF. The CDR3 bases are TGCAGTGGCGCGTGGCTCTATGGCTACACCTTT.

The V gene is TRBV11-1, the J gene TRBJ2-1; 8 nucleotides agree with TRBD1. V shed 3 bases and J 9 bases; nucleotides not matched to a gene: 4. CDR1 is SGHAT and CDR2 is FQDESV in the germline V gene (reference sequence). The CDR3 has 13 amino acids. The CDR3 reads CASSFQGAGEQFF. For the CDR3, the DNA is TGTGCCAGCAGCTTTCAGGGGGCTGGTGAGCAGTTCTTC.

The chain has TRBV20-1 and TRBJ2-3, with a tentative D call TRBD2 (6 bases). This CDR3 has 15 residues. Trimming stripped 3 bases from V and 0 bases from J, with 13 bases between. Germline values: CDR1 DFQATT, CDR2 SNEGSKA (reference sequence). This chain's CDR3 is CSARWGVRSTDTQYF. The CDR3 nucleotides are TGCAGTGCTAGGTGGGGGGTGAGGAGCACAGATACGCAGTATTTT.

V usage is TRBV20-1 and J usage is TRBJ2-3, with D possibly matching TRBD2 (6 bases). The germline CDR1 and CDR2 sequences are DFQATT and SNEGSKA (reference sequence). V dropped 3 bases and J dropped 6 bases, with 13 bases sitting between them. This CDR3 is 13 amino acids long. The CDR3: CSASREPRDTQYF. The CDR3 nucleotides read TGCAGTGCTAGCCGGGAGCCGAGGGATACGCAGTATTTT.

The chain combines TRBV28 with TRBJ2-7; D ambiguous. The better agreement between TRBJ2-5 and the DNA end casts doubt on the J call. This CDR3 comprises 12 residues. Germline V CDR1 and CDR2: MDHEN, SYDVKM. CDR3 sequence (DNA): TGTGCCAGCGTCGGGTCACAAGAGACCCAGTACTTC. It yields the protein CASVGSQETQYF.

This clonotype occurred a few times. Relative to the germline gene, one junction end is altered; a read error may explain this. The chain joins TRBV10-3 to TRBJ1-5, with no clear D. CDR3 length equals 13 residues. Germline CDR1 and CDR2: ENHRY and SYGVKD. CDR3 protein: CATSLEVNQPQHF. CDR3 nucleotides: TGTGCCACCAGTTTGGAGGTAAATCAGCCCCAGCATTTT.

The chain is built from TRBV14 and TRBJ2-7; D remains ambiguous. Matching the DNA end better, TRBJ2-5 makes the J call doubtful. The V gene's germline CDR1 is SGHDN and CDR2 FVKESK. This CDR3 spans 15 amino acids. The CDR3 sequence is CASSQEGRRQETQYF. CDR3 DNA sequence: TGTGCCAGCAGCCAAGAGGGCAGGAGACAAGAGACCCAGTACTTC.

This sequence joins TRBV3-1 and TRBJ2-1, with 9 bases that match TRBD2. This CDR3 is 16 amino acids long. Looked up from germline, CDR1 is LGHDT and CDR2 is YNNKEL (reference sequence). Germline trimming cut 3 bases from V and 3 bases from J; bases unmatched to any gene: 6. The CDR3: CASSHGGTSSYNEQFF. The DNA of the CDR3 is TGTGCCAGCAGCCATGGGGGGACTAGCAGCTACAATGAGCAGTTCTTC.